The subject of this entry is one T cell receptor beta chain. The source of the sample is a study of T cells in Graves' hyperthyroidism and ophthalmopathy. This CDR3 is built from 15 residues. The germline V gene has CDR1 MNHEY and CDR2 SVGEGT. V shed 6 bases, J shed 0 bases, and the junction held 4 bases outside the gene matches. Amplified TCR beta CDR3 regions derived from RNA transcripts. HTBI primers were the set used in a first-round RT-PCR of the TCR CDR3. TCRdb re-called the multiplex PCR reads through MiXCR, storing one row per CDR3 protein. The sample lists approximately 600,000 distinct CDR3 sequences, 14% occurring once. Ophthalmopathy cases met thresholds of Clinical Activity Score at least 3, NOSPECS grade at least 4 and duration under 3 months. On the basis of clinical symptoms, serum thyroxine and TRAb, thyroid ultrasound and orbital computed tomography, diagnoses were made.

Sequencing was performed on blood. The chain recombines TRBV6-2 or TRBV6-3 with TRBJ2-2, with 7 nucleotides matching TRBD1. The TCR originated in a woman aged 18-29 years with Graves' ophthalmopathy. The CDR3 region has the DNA TGTGCCAGCAGAGACAGGGTCACGAACACCGGGGAGCTGTTTTTT. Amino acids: CASRDRVTNTGELFF.